Each of the 2 T cell receptor beta chains below was sequenced from the same sample in a study of blood T cell repertoires in COVID-19. Clones were read by immunoSEQ multiplex PCR, and TCRdb kept only the in-frame ones, dropping some. The repertoire holds about 170,000 clones, roughly 80% seen once, with approximately 8% in the top ten. The sample comprised peripheral blood. These receptors originate from a man aged 55 to 70 with acute or convalescent COVID-19.

The chain employs TRBV6-1 and TRBJ2-5; D is possibly TRBD2 (6 bases). This CDR3 contains 13 residues. Germline values: CDR1 MNHNS, CDR2 SASEGT. Deletions cut 5 bases from V and 7 bases from J, with 14 bases between. The CDR3 DNA sequence: TGTGCCAGCAGTATTCCGGGAGTGTGGACCCAGTACTTC. Translation gives CASSIPGVWTQYF.

The chain couples TRBV5-1 to TRBJ2-7; D gene uncertain. The V gene lost 0 bases and the J gene lost 3 bases, with 7 bases spanning the gap. There are 13 residues in the CDR3. CDR1 SGHRS and CDR2 YFSETQ come from the germline V gene. The CDR3 loop is CASSLAPSYEQYF. CDR3 coding DNA: TGCGCCAGCAGCTTGGCCCCCAGCTACGAGCAGTACTTC.